These 15 T cell receptor beta chains originate from one sample sequenced in a study of T cell responses to AZD1222 COVID-19 vaccine. The data were produced by immunoSEQ multiplex PCR, yet TCRdb's version contains in-frame clones alone and is incomplete. The sample has approximately 91,000 clones; around nine tenths are singletons. The input for sequencing was peripheral blood, taken on day 0 of AZD1222 vaccination. The receptors come from an adult in good health.

This clone appeared a few times. The V and J genes are TRBV11-3 and TRBJ2-5, with D uncertain. The CDR3 is 13 residues long. V lost 3 bases to trimming and J lost 2 bases, with 7 bases between them. Per germline, CDR1 SGHNT and CDR2 YENEEA. The CDR3 here is CASSLEAQETQYF. Here the CDR3 DNA reads TGTGCCAGCAGCTTGGAAGCTCAAGAGACCCAGTACTTC.

This chain uses TRBV18 with TRBJ1-1; perhaps TRBD1 as D (6 bases). The V gene's germline CDR1 is KGHSH and CDR2 LQKENI. The CDR3 sequence is 16 residues long. Trimming took 4 bases from V and 0 from J, leaving 15 bases between them. The CDR3 bases are TGTGCCAGCTCACTAACACCGGGGGCAATGAACACTGAAGCTTTCTTT. This gives the protein CASSLTPGAMNTEAFF.

The count of this clone is one. J is TRBJ2-7 and V is TRBV6-1; D gene ambiguous. V was pared by 2 bases and J by 1 base, with 6 bases between. Germline V lookup: CDR1 MNHNS, CDR2 SASEGT. The CDR3 runs to 13 residues. The CDR3: CASSEPGSYEQYF. In DNA, the CDR3 is TGTGCCAGCAGTGAACCCGGGTCCTACGAGCAGTACTTC.

The chain joins TRBV5-1 to TRBJ1-2; D is unresolved. CDR3 length equals 14 residues. Trimming stripped 0 bases from V and 3 bases from J, with 9 bases between. CDR1 is SGHRS, CDR2 YFSETQ, per germline. The CDR3 region is CASSLGSTDYGYTF. CDR3 bases: TGCGCCAGCAGCTTGGGTTCGACGGACTATGGCTACACCTTC.

The chain employs TRBV5-1 and TRBJ1-5; D perhaps matches TRBD1 (5 bases). CDR1 and CDR2 from the germline V gene are SGHRS and YFSETQ. Trimming shortened V by 4 bases and J by 7 bases, and 15 bases separated the two germline ends. The CDR3 has 14 residues. The CDR3 bases are TGCGCCAGCAGCGCGGGGGGGACGGCGCAGCCCCAGCATTTT. It translates to CASSAGGTAQPQHF. Full variable domain (remainder filled in from reference TRBV5-1 and TRBJ1-5): KAGVTQTPRYLIKTRGQQVTLSCSPISGHRSVSWYQQTPGQGLQFLFEYFSETQRNKGNFPGRFSGRQFSNSRSEMNVSTLELGDSALYLCASSAGGTAQPQHFGDGTRLSIL.

This clone showed up just once. The genes are TRBV14 and TRBJ1-2, with 8 bases aligning to TRBD1. The CDR3 consists of 16 residues. J lost 4 bases, V lost 1 base, and 8 bases had no gene match. Germline V gives CDR1 SGHDN, CDR2 FVKESK. CDR3 bases: TGTGCCAGCAGCCAAGTAACAGGGGGGAGTGTCTATGGCTACACCTTC. It is translated as CASSQVTGGSVYGYTF.

This chain connects TRBV7-3 to TRBJ1-2, with TRBD1 matching over 9 bases. The CDR3 is 14 amino acids. V lost 5 bases to trimming and J lost 3 bases; unmatched junction nucleotides: 4. Germline assignment: CDR1 SGHTA and CDR2 FQGTGA. The CDR3 region is CASSQTGGDYGYTF. The CDR3 coding sequence is TGTGCCAGCAGCCAGACAGGGGGGGACTATGGCTACACCTTC.

The CDR3: CASRRTANTEAFF. CDR3 nucleotide sequence: TGTGCCAGCAGAAGGACAGCCAACACTGAAGCTTTCTTT. This rearrangement joins TRBV7-2 to TRBJ1-1; TRBD1 might be the D (6 bases). Germline V CDR1 and CDR2: SGHTA, FQGNSA. The V and J ends lost 6 bases and 2 bases respectively, with 10 bases between them. CDR3 length equals 13 residues.

To note about this clone: Other DNA sequences in this specimen translate into the identical CDR3. This chain connects TRBV6-5 to TRBJ1-2, with 7 bases that match TRBD1. The CDR3 extends over 12 amino acids. Germline assignment: CDR1 MNHEY and CDR2 SVGAGI. Trimming took 2 bases from V and 8 from J; bases not matched to a gene: 2. The CDR3 DNA follows: TGTGCCAGCAGTTACGTAGGGGGCGGCTACACCTTC. Residues: CASSYVGGGYTF.

The V and J genes are TRBV28 and TRBJ1-4; 7 bases align to TRBD1. Germline CDR1 MDHEN, CDR2 SYDVKM. V lost 3 bases and J lost 2; bases outside the gene matches: 3. CDR3 size: 15 residues. In nucleotides, the CDR3 is TGTGCCAGCAGTTTCCAGACAGGGACTAATGAAAAACTGTTTTTT. It specifies CASSFQTGTNEKLFF.

The chain couples TRBV18 to TRBJ1-4, with D possibly being TRBD1 (6 bases). The CDR3 is made up of 15 amino acids. Germline V gene lookup returns CDR1 KGHSH and CDR2 LQKENI. V was pared by 5 bases and J by 5 bases, with 15 bases between. The CDR3 DNA reads TGTGCCAGCTCAGTACAGGGACGGCAGAATGAAAAACTGTTTTTT. Translating it yields CASSVQGRQNEKLFF.

This clone came up a few times. The chain combines TRBV29-1 with TRBJ1-2; 10 bases map to TRBD1. The CDR3 covers 13 residues. Germline CDR1 is SQVTM and CDR2 is ANQGSEA. V lost 5 bases, J lost 4 bases, and 4 bases stayed unmatched. DNA for the CDR3: TGCAGCGTTTGGACAGGGGGAGGCTATGGCTACACCTTC. This gives the protein CSVWTGGGYGYTF.

This sequence joins TRBV7-2 and TRBJ1-2; D might be TRBD1 (5 bases). V lost 6 bases and J 1 base, leaving 9 bases between the germline ends. CDR1 and CDR2 from the germline V gene are SGHTA and FQGNSA. The CDR3 totals 13 residues. The CDR3: CASSSQVNYGYTF. The CDR3 bases are TGTGCCAGCAGTTCACAGGTTAACTATGGCTACACCTTC. The variable domain in full, completed from reference TRBV7-2 and TRBJ1-2, reads GAGVSQSPSNKVTEKGKDVELRCDPISGHTALYWYRQSLGQGLEFLIYFQGNSAPDKSGLPSDRFSAERTGGSVSTLTIQRTQQEDSAVYLCASSSQVNYGYTFGSGTRLTVV.

This clone has more than one count but fewer than ten. This sequence joins TRBV3-1 (or the pseudogene TRBV3-2) and TRBJ1-2, with unresolved D. Trimming cost V 6 bases and J 8 bases, with 28 bases left between them. The germline CDR1 and CDR2 sequences are LGHDT and YNNKEL (reference sequence). CDR3 length: 17 residues. CDR3: CASSQRSGDSWRLGYTF. The CDR3 nucleotides are TGTGCCAGCAGTCAACGGAGTGGGGATTCGTGGAGGTTAGGCTACACCTTC.

The rearrangement links TRBV28 to TRBJ1-2; 11 nucleotides agree with TRBD1. V shed 2 bases, J shed 4 bases, and the junction held 3 bases outside the gene matches. The CDR3 extends over 15 amino acids. Germline CDR1 is MDHEN and CDR2 is SYDVKM. CDR3 region: CASSLPGTGGYGYTF. The CDR3 bases are TGTGCCAGCAGTTTACCCGGGACAGGGGGCTATGGCTACACCTTC.